The T cell receptor beta chain under discussion was sequenced for a study of blood T cell repertoires in COVID-19. At the level of the study: Samples taken during acute and convalescent COVID-19 were collected in the United States, Italy and Spain. From T cells, B-cell-depleted T cells, or PBMCs came the material, which was cDNA or gDNA.

This CDR3 contains 15 residues. Original processing methods: Scientists estimated how many nucleated cells there were by amplifying reference gene primers. Only in-frame clones appear in the TCRdb table, and some are missing; sequencing was by immunoSEQ multiplex PCR. V and J calls and clone size follow that table, whereas D and trimming were derived from the DNA. Among fewer than 20,000 clones, approximately 84% were seen once, and the ten largest hold approximately 31%. This clone has just one count. The sequenced material came from peripheral blood. This TCR derives from a human donor with active COVID-19. The donor label of this sample is uncertain. This rearrangement joins TRBV21-1 to TRBJ1-5; TRBD1 is taken as the D call from the table, unchecked against the DNA. TRBV21-1 is a known pseudogene. CDR3 sequence: CASSNRGIGNQPQHF. The CDR3 DNA follows: TGTGCCAGCAGCAACAGGGGGATTGGCAATCAGCCCCAGCATTTT.